The following is a T cell receptor beta chain sequence with its context. This sample was taken from a study of CD8+ T cells in alopecia areata. Study-wide context: Those patients who were treated received oral tofacitinib, which was given at 5 to 10 mg twice daily for moderate-to-severe alopecia areata.

Germline CDR1 is SGHTA and CDR2 is FQGNSA. CDR3 size: 15 residues. V lost 1 base and J 2 bases, leaving 12 bases between the germline ends. Following extraction, RNA underwent reverse transcription to cDNA, which served as the sequencing template. Generated by immunoSEQ multiplex PCR, the TCRdb table keeps only in-frame clones and is missing some. Among over 200,000 clones listed, 50% to 60% were seen once. The rearrangement uses TRBV7-2 and TRBJ2-7, with D unclear. The clonotype originates from a human donor with alopecia areata. The sequences come from CD4+ T cells sorted from blood, collected at week 0. CDR3 sequence (DNA): TGTGCCAGCAGCTTAGGGTCAGGATCAACCTACGAGCAGTACTTC. Translating gives CASSLGSGSTYEQYF.